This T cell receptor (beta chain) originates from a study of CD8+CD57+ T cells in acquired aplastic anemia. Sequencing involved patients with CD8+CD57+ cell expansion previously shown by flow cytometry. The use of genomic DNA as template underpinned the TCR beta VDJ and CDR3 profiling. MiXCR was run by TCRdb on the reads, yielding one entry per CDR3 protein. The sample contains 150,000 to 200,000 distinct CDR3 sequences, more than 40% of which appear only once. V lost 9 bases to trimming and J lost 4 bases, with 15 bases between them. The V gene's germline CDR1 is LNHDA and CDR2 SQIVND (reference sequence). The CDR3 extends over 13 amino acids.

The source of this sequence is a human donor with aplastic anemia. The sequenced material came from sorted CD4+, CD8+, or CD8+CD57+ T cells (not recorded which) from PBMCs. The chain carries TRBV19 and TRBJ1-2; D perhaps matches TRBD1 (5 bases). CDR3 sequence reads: CASSQDGGYGYTF. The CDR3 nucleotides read TGTGCCAGCAGCCAGGACGGGGGCTATGGCTACACCTTC.